This TCR beta chain derives from a study of blood T cells in healthy people across ages. Findings of the study overall: The unsorted PBMCs prevented any conclusive comparison of naive versus antigen-experienced cells.

Sample-barcoded 5' priming and a J-beta primer mix drove a second PCR of 7 to 11 cycles. TCRdb re-analysed the 5' RACE reads in MiXCR, keeping a single row per CDR3 protein. The sample contains more than 700,000 distinct CDR3 sequences, roughly 46% of which appear only once. The CDR3 is 15 residues long. The V gene's germline CDR1 is DFQATT and CDR2 SNEGSKA (reference sequence). Deletions cut 2 bases from V and 4 bases from J, with 16 bases between. Comment on this clonotype: Antigen: not known.

The V call is TRBV20-1, the J call TRBJ2-3; D is perhaps TRBD1 (6 bases). The receptor's source is a man older than 75 in good health. The sample consisted of blood. The CDR3 DNA is TGCAGTGCTAGATCCCAGGGGACGATTCCAGATACGCAGTATTTT. Amino acids: CSARSQGTIPDTQYF.